This TCR beta chain came from a study of CD4 T cells in relation to SARS-CoV-2 and coronaviruses. This clone was found once. What it recognizes is unknown. CDR1 and CDR2 (germline): SGHTA, FQGNSA. The CDR3 is 14 residues long. V was trimmed by 5 bases and J by 5 bases, leaving 15 bases between them. Before the COVID-19 pandemic, during about 2010-2018, CD4+ T cells were taken from unexposed donors. CD4+ T cells were isolated from the cells after around 9 days of culture. The protocol was immunoSEQ multiplex PCR, while the TCRdb copy is restricted to in-frame clones and leaves out a portion. In the table there are around 18,000 clones, around 79% of which are singletons.

The chain combines TRBV7-2 with TRBJ2-5; D possibly corresponds to TRBD1 (6 bases). The sample was CD4+ T cells from PBMCs, cultured in vitro. This receptor was identified in a human donor in good health. CDR3 sequence (DNA): TGTGCCAGCAGCCGCGGACAGTCCAGGGAGACCCAGTACTTC. Its translation: CASSRGQSRETQYF.